Listed here are 20 T cell receptor beta chains from one sample, sequenced in a study of T cells in localized non-small cell lung cancer. Here immunoSEQ multiplex PCR was the method, and the copy in TCRdb shows in-frame clones only, minus some. The sample has approximately 23,000 clones, 70% to 90% seen once; the top ten hold more than 10%. The sample consisted of peripheral blood, taken before any cancer treatment. The receptors stem from a male donor older than 55 with stage I lung adenocarcinoma.

This chain uses TRBV7-9 with TRBJ1-2; maybe TRBD1 (5 bases). Germline loops: CDR1 SEHNR, CDR2 FQNEAQ (reference sequence). This CDR3 contains 15 residues. Trimming took off 0 bases at V and 5 bases at J, with 13 bases between the two ends. CDR3 nucleotides: TGTGCCAGCAGCTTAGCAGGGGCTCAGGGATATGGCTACACCTTC. It yields the protein CASSLAGAQGYGYTF. Filled out from reference TRBV7-9 and TRBJ1-2, the complete variable domain reads DTGVSQNPRHKITKRGQNVTFRCDPISEHNRLYWYRQTLGQGPEFLTYFQNEAQLEKSRLLSDRFSAERPKGSFSTLEIQRTEQGDSAMYLCASSLAGAQGYGYTFGSGTRLTVV.

A few counts support this clone. The CDR3 DNA sequence: TGCGCCAGCAGCTTGTCCGGACAGGGGGCCGAGCAGTACTTC. This sequence encodes CASSLSGQGAEQYF. The chain is built from TRBV5-1 and TRBJ2-7, with 11 bases that match TRBD1. The V gene's germline CDR1 is SGHRS and CDR2 YFSETQ. The CDR3 covers 14 residues. J gave up 6 bases and V 1 base, and 3 bases lay outside the gene matches.

J is TRBJ2-1 and V is TRBV21-1; the tabulated D call, TRBD2, remains unverified against the DNA. TRBV21-1 is flagged as a pseudogene. CDR3 length: 19 amino acids. The CDR3 loop is CASSKRFSGLASSYNEQFF. CDR3 nucleotide sequence: TGTGCCAGCAGCAAACGGTTCTCGGGACTCGCGAGCTCCTACAATGAGCAGTTCTTC.

The rearrangement uses TRBV7-3 and TRBJ2-5; weak D call: TRBD1 (5 bases). The CDR3 has 13 residues. V dropped 4 bases and J dropped 5 bases, with 11 bases sitting between them. The germline V gene encodes CDR1 SGHTA and CDR2 FQGTGA. The CDR3 reads CASSSAGQETQYF. The CDR3 nucleotides read TGTGCCAGCAGCTCGGCAGGGCAGGAGACCCAGTACTTC.

This chain connects TRBV6-6 to TRBJ1-6, with 8 bases identical to TRBD1. Trimming at V came to 5 bases and at J to 5 bases, leaving 2 bases not matched to a gene. Germline CDR1 MNHNY, CDR2 SVGAGI (reference sequence). This CDR3 has 14 residues. In DNA form, the CDR3 reads TGTGCCAGCAGTCAGGGACAGGATAATTCACCCCTCCACTTT. Protein product: CASSQGQDNSPLHF.

This chain links TRBV7-3 with TRBJ2-1; 8 bases match TRBD2. The CDR3 is 17 amino acids. Per the germline V gene, CDR1 is SGHTA and CDR2 is FQGTGA. V gave up 2 bases and J gave up 3 bases; unmatched junction bases: 9. CDR3 region: CASSLSGGGSYYNEQFF. In DNA, the CDR3 is TGTGCCAGCAGCTTATCTGGCGGGGGGTCGTACTACAATGAGCAGTTCTTC.

The chain couples TRBV28 to TRBJ1-2; D ambiguous. The V and J ends lost 8 bases and 4 bases respectively, with 14 bases between them. There are 13 residues in the CDR3. Germline V gene lookup returns CDR1 MDHEN and CDR2 SYDVKM. The chain's CDR3 is CASYSAASYGYTF. CDR3 nucleotides: TGTGCCAGCTATTCGGCAGCTAGCTATGGCTACACCTTC.

The chain combines TRBV28 with TRBJ1-4; a weak D match, TRBD1 (5 bases). The ends were cut back, 4 bases at V and 5 bases at J, with 17 bases in the middle. CDR3 length equals 16 residues. Germline V gene lookup returns CDR1 MDHEN and CDR2 SYDVKM. The CDR3 loop is CASSSSRGVGNEKLFF. DNA for the CDR3: TGTGCCAGCAGTTCTTCCCGGGGGGTGGGGAATGAAAAACTGTTTTTT.

CDR3 loop: CASSPRRGGYNEQFF. In DNA form, the CDR3 reads TGTGCCAGCAGTCCCCGACGGGGGGGCTACAATGAGCAGTTCTTC. The chain has TRBV27 and TRBJ2-1; 8 nucleotides agree with TRBD2. The length of the CDR3 is 15 residues. CDR1 MNHEY and CDR2 SMNVEV come from the germline V gene (reference sequence). V dropped 5 bases and J dropped 3; count of bases not matched to a gene: 6.

The chain carries TRBV7-2 and TRBJ2-2; D is unclear. Between the trimmed V and J ends, which lost 5 bases and 3 bases, there was a span of 10 bases. Germline CDR1 is SGHTA and CDR2 is FQGNSA. The CDR3 runs to 14 residues. The CDR3 nucleotides are TGTGCCAGCAGCCCCCATGTTGACACCGGGGAGCTGTTTTTT. This codes for CASSPHVDTGELFF.

This clone has just one count. In nucleotides, the CDR3 is TGTGCCACCAGCAGAGATCGGTACAGGGGGAATCAGCCCCAGCATTTT. It codes for CATSRDRYRGNQPQHF. The chain has TRBV15 and TRBJ1-5; 8 nucleotides line up with TRBD1. This CDR3 comprises 16 residues. Germline values: CDR1 LNHNV, CDR2 YYDKDF (reference sequence). V dropped 0 bases and J dropped 4; count of bases not matched to a gene: 5.

The gene calls are TRBV5-6 and TRBJ1-2; possibly TRBD1 for D (5 bases). Germline V lookup: CDR1 SGHDT, CDR2 YYEEEE. Trimming pared 0 bases from V and 4 bases from J, leaving 13 bases between. The CDR3 covers 15 residues. DNA for the CDR3: TGTGCCAGCAGCTTGGATTTAGGACAAGGCTATGGCTACACCTTC. This encodes CASSLDLGQGYGYTF.

The chain uses TRBV5-1 and TRBJ2-5, with TRBD1 as a possible D gene (6 bases). The germline V and J ends were trimmed by 0 bases and 4 bases, with 7 bases remaining between them. The CDR3 totals 13 residues. CDR1 SGHRS and CDR2 YFSETQ come from the germline V gene. The CDR3 here is CASSLDRAETQYF. Here the CDR3 DNA reads TGCGCCAGCAGCTTGGACAGGGCAGAGACCCAGTACTTC.

V usage is TRBV7-2 and J usage is TRBJ1-6, with D hard to call. From germline, CDR1 is SGHTA and CDR2 FQGNSA. This CDR3 is 14 amino acids long. Trimming shortened V by 5 bases and J by 8 bases, and 13 bases separated the two germline ends. The CDR3 sequence is CASSLTGSDSPLHF. The CDR3 nucleotides read TGTGCCAGCAGCCTAACGGGTTCAGATTCACCCCTCCACTTT.

The chain has TRBV11-2 and TRBJ1-1, with D unresolved. Per germline, CDR1 SGHAT and CDR2 FQNNGV. The CDR3 runs to 13 residues. Deletions cut 4 bases from V and 2 bases from J, with 8 bases between. In DNA, the CDR3 is TGTGCCAGCAGCTGGAATCAAAACACTGAAGCTTTCTTT. It encodes CASSWNQNTEAFF.

The V call is TRBV5-5, the J call TRBJ2-5; TRBD1 is a possible D gene (6 bases). Between the trimmed V and J ends, which lost 2 bases and 3 bases, there was a span of 17 bases. The CDR3 runs 16 residues. Germline loops: CDR1 SGHKS, CDR2 YYEKEE (reference sequence). The CDR3 here is CASSLLPQQGEETQYF. Written as DNA, the CDR3 is TGTGCCAGCAGCTTACTGCCTCAACAGGGAGAAGAGACCCAGTACTTC. The variable domain in full, with the rest retrieved from reference TRBV5-5 and TRBJ2-5, is DAGVTQSPTHLIKTRGQQVTLRCSPISGHKSVSWYQQVLGQGPQFIFQYYEKEERGRGNFPDRFSARQFPNYSSELNVNALLLGDSALYLCASSLLPQQGEETQYFGPGTRLLVL.

The gene calls are TRBV29-1 and TRBJ2-2; a possible D gene is TRBD2 (5 bases). This CDR3 comprises 13 residues. CDR1 and CDR2 from the germline V gene are SQVTM and ANQGSEA. The ends were cut back, 5 bases at V and 3 bases at J, with 10 bases in the middle. CDR3 DNA sequence: TGCAGCGTTAACGGAGGAGACACCGGGGAGCTGTTTTTT. Its translation: CSVNGGDTGELFF.

This chain connects TRBV2 to TRBJ2-6; 10 positions match TRBD1. Germline V gene lookup returns CDR1 SNHLY and CDR2 FYNNEI. Unmatched junction bases numbered 1, after V lost 8 bases and J lost 0 bases. This CDR3 has 15 residues. This CDR3 reads CASGTGVSGANVLTF. CDR3 coding DNA: TGTGCCAGCGGGACAGGGGTCTCTGGGGCCAACGTCCTGACTTTC.

The chain links TRBV27 to TRBJ2-3, with D possibly being TRBD2 (5 bases). Germline loops: CDR1 MNHEY, CDR2 SMNVEV (reference sequence). This CDR3 has 13 residues. V lost 4 bases and J 2 bases, leaving 7 bases between the germline ends. The CDR3 region is CASSSGDTDTQYF. In nucleotides, the CDR3 is TGTGCCAGCAGTTCCGGGGACACAGATACGCAGTATTTT.

The chain's CDR3 is CASSELAGTSGIYEQFF. CDR3 bases: TGTGCCAGCAGTGAACTTGCCGGGACTAGCGGGATATATGAGCAGTTCTTC. The chain is built from TRBV2 and TRBJ2-1, with TRBD2 identical over 13 bases. Germline loops: CDR1 SNHLY, CDR2 FYNNEI. The CDR3 length is 17 residues. The J segment lost 8 bases and the V segment lost 2 bases, leaving 9 bases of the junction unmatched.